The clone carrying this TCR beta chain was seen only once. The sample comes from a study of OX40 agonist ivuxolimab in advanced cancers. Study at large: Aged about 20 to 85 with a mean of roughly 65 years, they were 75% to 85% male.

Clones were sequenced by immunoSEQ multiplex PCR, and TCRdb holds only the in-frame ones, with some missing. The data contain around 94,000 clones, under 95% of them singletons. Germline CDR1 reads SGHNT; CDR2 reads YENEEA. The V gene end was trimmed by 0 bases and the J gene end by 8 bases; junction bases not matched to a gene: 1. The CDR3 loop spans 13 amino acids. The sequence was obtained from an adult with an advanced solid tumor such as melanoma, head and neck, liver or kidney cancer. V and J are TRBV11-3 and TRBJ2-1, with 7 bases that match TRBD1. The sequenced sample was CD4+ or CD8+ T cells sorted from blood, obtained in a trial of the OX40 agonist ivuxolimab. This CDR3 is CASSLETGDEQFF. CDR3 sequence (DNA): TGTGCCAGCAGCTTAGAAACAGGGGATGAGCAGTTCTTC.